This T cell receptor beta chain was documented in a study of regulatory T cells in long-lasting Graves disease. The authors built TCR beta libraries using iRepertoire HTBI primers and Arm-PCR of CDR3 regions. TCRdb passed the multiplex PCR reads through MiXCR, listing each CDR3 protein once. The sample shows roughly 500,000 distinct CDR3 sequences, less than 25% of them seen only once. Time point: persistent/refractory GD, antithyroid drugs over 5 years with positive TRAb. PBMC RNA was the source of the TCR library. EDTA tubes received nine milliliters of drawn peripheral blood. This clonotype was counted only a few times. The CDR3 sequence is 15 residues long. Germline V gene sequence: CDR1 MDHEN, CDR2 SYDVKM. V was pared by 5 bases and J by 3 bases, with 14 bases between.

The sequence was obtained from a female donor with Graves disease. This chain connects TRBV28 to TRBJ2-1; D unclear. Sequences were derived from peripheral blood mononuclear cells (PBMCs), sampled when the disease was refractory, from a patient treated with antithyroid drugs. The CDR3, as DNA: TGTGCCAGCAGTCTACAAGGTTTCGGCTACAATGAGCAGTTCTTC. Amino acids: CASSLQGFGYNEQFF.